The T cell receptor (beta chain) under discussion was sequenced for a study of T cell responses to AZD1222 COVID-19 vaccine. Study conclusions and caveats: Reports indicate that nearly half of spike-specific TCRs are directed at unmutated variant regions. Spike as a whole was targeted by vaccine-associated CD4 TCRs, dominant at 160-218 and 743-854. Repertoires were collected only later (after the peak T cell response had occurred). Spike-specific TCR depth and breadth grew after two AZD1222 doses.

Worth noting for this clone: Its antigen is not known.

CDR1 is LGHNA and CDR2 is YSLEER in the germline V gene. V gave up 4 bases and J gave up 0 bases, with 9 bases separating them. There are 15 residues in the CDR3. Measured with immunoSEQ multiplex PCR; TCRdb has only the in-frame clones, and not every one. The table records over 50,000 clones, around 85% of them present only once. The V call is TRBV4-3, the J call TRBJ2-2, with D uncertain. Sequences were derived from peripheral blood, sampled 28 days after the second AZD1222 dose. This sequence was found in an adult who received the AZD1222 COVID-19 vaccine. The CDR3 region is CASSPDGTNTGELFF. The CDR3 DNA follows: TGCGCCAGCAGCCCCGACGGTACGAACACCGGGGAGCTGTTTTTT.